The entry below gives a single TCR beta chain sequence along with its context. This receptor's antigen is unknown. No base qualities exist here, and no much larger clone lies one base off it. TCRbeta CDR3 regions were amplified from genomic DNA using the immunoSEQ Assay, a bias-controlled multiplex PCR. From the authors' description of their analysis: Nucleated cell counts per sample were estimated from amplification of reference gene primers within the assay. To quantify the absolute abundance of each unique TCRbeta CDR3 rearrangement, sequence reads were collapsed and filtered. For each sample, productive Simpson clonality was calculated as the square root of Simpson's diversity index across productive rearrangements. Drawn from immuneACCESS, this table holds only the in-frame rearrangements with V and J called that TCRdb kept. Clones are partly lost; checked studies trace under half to an unresolved V gene and leave the rest unexplained. The V and J calls and clone size are taken from that table; D and trimming were inferred from the DNA. Here the sample has around 450,000 clones; roughly nine tenths occur a single time. Just under 2% of the sample lies in the top ten.

The data are from a study of blood T cell repertoires in COVID-19 (dated by TCRdb to the early 2020s). Broadly, across the study: Samples from collaborators originated in the United States, Italy and Spain and spanned both the acute and convalescent phases of COVID-19. Deeply sampled blood TCRbeta repertoires from subjects exposed to, actively infected with, or recovered from COVID-19 were included in the dataset. Sample metadata almost always included a de-identified subject ID, COVID-19 status, age in years and sex. The repertoires were made available in a free public database intended to serve as a resource for research on the immune response to SARS-CoV-2. Where available, HLA class I and class II types were obtained from metadata supplied by the sample provider rather than from assay-based typing. The samples were drawn from two sources: the first 160 participants of the ongoing ImmuneRACE study, and 950 to 1,500 subjects contributed by 6 global collaborators. The material from the prospective study consisted of cDNA or gDNA derived from T cells, B-cell-depleted T cells, or PBMCs. Paper-wide results and their limitations: The amount of clinical and demographic metadata varied by source and participant and was provided uncurated.

Participants in the prospective study were aged about 18 to 100 years, lived in more than 20 United States geographic areas, and enrolled through a virtual design. In the prospective study, participants were assigned to cohorts based on the clinical history participants reported in a screening survey and a study questionnaire. In the prospective study, whole blood, serum and a nasopharyngeal or oropharyngeal swab were collected from each participant by mobile phlebotomists. Prospective study participants could optionally give additional blood draws and questionnaires over an approximately 2-month period. Prospective study blood samples were shipped either frozen or at room temperature before DNA extraction. At the junction V is shortened by 4 bases and J by 2 bases; bases outside the gene matches: 5. The CDR3 contains 15 residues, cysteine and phenylalanine counted. The only DNA kept is the CDR3, 45 bases in frame from the first base. CDR1 and CDR2, looked up from the germline V gene, are SGHVS and FQNEAQ.

What was sequenced was PBMCs or T cells enriched from blood (not recorded which). This sequence was found in a woman aged 18-29 years with acute COVID-19. The rearranged segments are TRBV7-8 and TRBJ1-3, with 7 bases aligning to TRBD1. CDR3 sequence: CASSSGGLTGNTIYF. The nucleotide sequence is given as TGTGCCAGCAGCTCAGGGGGGCTAACTGGAAACACCATATATTTT.